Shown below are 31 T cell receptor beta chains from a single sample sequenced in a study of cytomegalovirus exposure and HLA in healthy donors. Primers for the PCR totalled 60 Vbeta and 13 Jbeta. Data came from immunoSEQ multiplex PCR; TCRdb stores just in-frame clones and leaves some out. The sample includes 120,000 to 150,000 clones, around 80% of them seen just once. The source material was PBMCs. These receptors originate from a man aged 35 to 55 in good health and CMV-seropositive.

The CDR3 protein is CASSPYPGTQYF. The CDR3 DNA sequence: TGTGCCAGCAGCCCCTACCCCGGTACGCAGTATTTT. The chain has TRBV9 and TRBJ2-3; D gene uncertain. The CDR3 spans 12 residues. V lost 4 bases to trimming and J lost 8 bases, with 11 bases between them. CDR1 is SGDLS, CDR2 YYNGEE, per germline.

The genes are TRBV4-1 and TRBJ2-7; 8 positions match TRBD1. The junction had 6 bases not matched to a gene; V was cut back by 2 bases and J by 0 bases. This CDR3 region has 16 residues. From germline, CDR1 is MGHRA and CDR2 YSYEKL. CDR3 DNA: TGCGCCAGCAGCCAATCCAGGGGGCTAAGCTCCTACGAGCAGTACTTC. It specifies CASSQSRGLSSYEQYF.

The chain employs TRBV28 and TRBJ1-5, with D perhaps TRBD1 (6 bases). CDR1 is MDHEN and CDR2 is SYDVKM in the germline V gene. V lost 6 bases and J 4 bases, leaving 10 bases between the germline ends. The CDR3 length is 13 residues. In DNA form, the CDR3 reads TGTGCCAGCAGACCCACAGGGAATCAGCCCCAGCATTTT. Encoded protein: CASRPTGNQPQHF.

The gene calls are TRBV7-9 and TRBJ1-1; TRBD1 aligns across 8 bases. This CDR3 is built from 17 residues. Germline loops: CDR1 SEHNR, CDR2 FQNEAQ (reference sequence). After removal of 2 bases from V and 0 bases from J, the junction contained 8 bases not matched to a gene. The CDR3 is CASSLSGQGYMNTEAFF. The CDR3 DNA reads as TGTGCCAGCAGCTTAAGTGGACAGGGCTACATGAACACTGAAGCTTTCTTT.

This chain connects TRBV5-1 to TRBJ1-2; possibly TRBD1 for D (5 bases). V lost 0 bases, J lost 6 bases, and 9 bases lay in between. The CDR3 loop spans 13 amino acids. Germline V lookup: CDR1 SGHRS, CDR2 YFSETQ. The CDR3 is CASSLGGRNGYTF. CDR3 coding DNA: TGCGCCAGCAGCTTGGGGGGCAGGAATGGCTACACCTTC.

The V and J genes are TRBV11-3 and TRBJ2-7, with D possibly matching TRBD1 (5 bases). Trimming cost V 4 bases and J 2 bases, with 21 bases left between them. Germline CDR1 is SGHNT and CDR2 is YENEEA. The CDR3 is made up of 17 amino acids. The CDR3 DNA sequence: TGTGCCAGCAGCTCACTCGAACCAGGGTTCAACCCCTACGAGCAGTACTTC. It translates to CASSSLEPGFNPYEQYF.

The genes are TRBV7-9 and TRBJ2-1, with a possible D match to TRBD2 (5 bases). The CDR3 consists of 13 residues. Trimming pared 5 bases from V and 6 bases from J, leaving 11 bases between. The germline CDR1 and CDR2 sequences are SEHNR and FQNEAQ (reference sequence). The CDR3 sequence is CASSPSGGNEQFF. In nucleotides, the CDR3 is TGTGCCAGCAGCCCAAGCGGAGGCAATGAGCAGTTCTTC. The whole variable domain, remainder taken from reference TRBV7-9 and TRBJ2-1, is DTGVSQNPRHKITKRGQNVTFRCDPISEHNRLYWYRQTLGQGPEFLTYFQNEAQLEKSRLLSDRFSAERPKGSFSTLEIQRTEQGDSAMYLCASSPSGGNEQFFGPGTRLTVL.

The DNA for the CDR3 is TGTGCCAGCAGTGAAGCTGACGGGGGTTATGAGCAGTTCTTC. This translates into CASSEADGGYEQFF. The chain employs TRBV6-1 and TRBJ2-1; the D gene is possibly TRBD2 (6 bases). The V end lost 0 bases, the J end lost 8 bases, and 11 bases lay between the germline ends. The CDR3 has 14 amino acids. Germline V gives CDR1 MNHNS, CDR2 SASEGT.

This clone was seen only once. CDR3 sequence reads: CASSQARGGAGTGELFF. The CDR3 coding sequence is TGCGCCAGCAGCCAAGCACGAGGGGGCGCCGGCACCGGGGAGCTGTTTTTT. This chain links TRBV4-1 with TRBJ2-2, with TRBD1 matching over 7 bases. CDR1 and CDR2 from the germline V gene are MGHRA and YSYEKL. The CDR3 loop spans 17 amino acids. Trimming cost V 1 base and J 4 bases; bases outside gene matches: 9.

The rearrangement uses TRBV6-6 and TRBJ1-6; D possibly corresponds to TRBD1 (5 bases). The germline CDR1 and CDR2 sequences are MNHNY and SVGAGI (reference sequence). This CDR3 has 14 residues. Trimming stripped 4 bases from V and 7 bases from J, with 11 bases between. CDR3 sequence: CASSSGGVNSPLHF. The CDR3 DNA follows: TGTGCCAGCAGTTCCGGGGGAGTCAATTCACCCCTCCACTTT.

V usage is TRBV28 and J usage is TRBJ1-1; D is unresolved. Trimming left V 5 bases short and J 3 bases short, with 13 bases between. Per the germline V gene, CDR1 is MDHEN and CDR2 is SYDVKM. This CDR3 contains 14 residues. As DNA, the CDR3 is TGTGCCAGCAGTCTAAGACCCGACTACACTGAAGCTTTCTTT. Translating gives CASSLRPDYTEAFF.

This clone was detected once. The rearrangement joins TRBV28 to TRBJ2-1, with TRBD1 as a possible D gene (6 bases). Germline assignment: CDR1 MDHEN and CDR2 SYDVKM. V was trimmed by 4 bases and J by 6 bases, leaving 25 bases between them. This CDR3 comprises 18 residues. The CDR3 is CASSSQWGETDRFNEQFF. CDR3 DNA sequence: TGTGCCAGCAGTTCTCAGTGGGGAGAAACGGACAGATTCAATGAGCAGTTCTTC.

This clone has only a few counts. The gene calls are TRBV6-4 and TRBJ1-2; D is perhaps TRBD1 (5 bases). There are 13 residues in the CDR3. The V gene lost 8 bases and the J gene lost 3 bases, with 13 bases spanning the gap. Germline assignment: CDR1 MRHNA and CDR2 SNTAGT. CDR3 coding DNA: TGTGCCAGCTCCAGGGAAGGTCACTATGGCTACACCTTC. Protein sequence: CASSREGHYGYTF.

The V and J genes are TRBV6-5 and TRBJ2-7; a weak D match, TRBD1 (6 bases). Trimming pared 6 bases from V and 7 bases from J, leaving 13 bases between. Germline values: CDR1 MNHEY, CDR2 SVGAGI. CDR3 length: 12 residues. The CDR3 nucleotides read TGTGCCAGCAGGCTAGTACAGGGAGAGCAGTACTTC. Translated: CASRLVQGEQYF.

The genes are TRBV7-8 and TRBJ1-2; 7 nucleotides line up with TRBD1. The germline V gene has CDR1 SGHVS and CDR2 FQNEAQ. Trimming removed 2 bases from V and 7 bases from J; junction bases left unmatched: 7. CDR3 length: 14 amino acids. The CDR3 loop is CASSLYAAGGGYTF. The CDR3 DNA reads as TGTGCCAGCAGCTTATATGCGGCAGGGGGTGGCTACACCTTC.

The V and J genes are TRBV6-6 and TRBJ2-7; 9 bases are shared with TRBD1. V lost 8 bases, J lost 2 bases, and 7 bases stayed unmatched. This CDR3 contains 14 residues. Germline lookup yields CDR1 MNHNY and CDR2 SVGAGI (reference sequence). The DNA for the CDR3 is TGTGCCAGCGGAAGACAGGGGGAGCCCTACGAGCAGTACTTC. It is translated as CASGRQGEPYEQYF.

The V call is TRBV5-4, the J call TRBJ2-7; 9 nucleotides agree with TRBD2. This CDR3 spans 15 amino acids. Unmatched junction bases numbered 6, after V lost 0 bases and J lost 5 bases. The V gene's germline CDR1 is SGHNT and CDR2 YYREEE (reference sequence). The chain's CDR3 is CASSLALAGVDEQYF. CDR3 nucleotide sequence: TGTGCCAGCAGCTTGGCGTTAGCGGGAGTGGACGAGCAGTACTTC. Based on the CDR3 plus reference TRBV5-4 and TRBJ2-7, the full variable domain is ETGVTQSPTHLIKTRGQQVTLRCSSQSGHNTVSWYQQALGQGPQFIFQYYREEENGRGNFPPRFSGLQFPNYSSELNVNALELDDSALYLCASSLALAGVDEQYFGPGTRLTVT.

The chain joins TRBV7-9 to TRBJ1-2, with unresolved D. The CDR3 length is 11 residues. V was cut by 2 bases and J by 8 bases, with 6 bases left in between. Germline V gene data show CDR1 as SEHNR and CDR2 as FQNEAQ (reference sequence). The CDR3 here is CASSLSGGYTF. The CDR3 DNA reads TGTGCCAGCAGCTTATCAGGCGGCTACACCTTC.

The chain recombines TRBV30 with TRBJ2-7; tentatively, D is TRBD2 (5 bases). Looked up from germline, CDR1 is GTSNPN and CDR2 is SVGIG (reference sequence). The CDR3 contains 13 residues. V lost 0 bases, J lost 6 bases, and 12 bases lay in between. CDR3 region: CAWSVGLAGEQYF. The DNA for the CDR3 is TGTGCCTGGAGTGTTGGGCTTGCGGGCGAGCAGTACTTC.

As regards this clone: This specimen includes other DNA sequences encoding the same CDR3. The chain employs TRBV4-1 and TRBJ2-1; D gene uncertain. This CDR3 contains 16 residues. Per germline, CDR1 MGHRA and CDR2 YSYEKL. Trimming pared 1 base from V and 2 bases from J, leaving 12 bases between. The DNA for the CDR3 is TGCGCCAGCAGCCAAGGGCTAGTGAGTCCCTACAATGAGCAGTTCTTC. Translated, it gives CASSQGLVSPYNEQFF.

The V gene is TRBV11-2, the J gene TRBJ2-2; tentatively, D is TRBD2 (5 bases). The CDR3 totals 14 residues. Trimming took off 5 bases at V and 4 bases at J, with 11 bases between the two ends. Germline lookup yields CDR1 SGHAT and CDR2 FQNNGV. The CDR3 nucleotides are TGTGCCAGCAGCCCCGTCCTAGCCACCGGGGAGCTGTTTTTT. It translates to CASSPVLATGELFF.

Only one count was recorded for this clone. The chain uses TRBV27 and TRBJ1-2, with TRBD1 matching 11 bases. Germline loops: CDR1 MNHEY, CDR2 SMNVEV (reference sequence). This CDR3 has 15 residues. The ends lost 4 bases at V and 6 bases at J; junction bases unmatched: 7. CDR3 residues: CASSSPGQGVDGYTF. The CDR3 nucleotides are TGTGCCAGCAGTTCACCGGGACAGGGGGTCGATGGCTACACCTTC.

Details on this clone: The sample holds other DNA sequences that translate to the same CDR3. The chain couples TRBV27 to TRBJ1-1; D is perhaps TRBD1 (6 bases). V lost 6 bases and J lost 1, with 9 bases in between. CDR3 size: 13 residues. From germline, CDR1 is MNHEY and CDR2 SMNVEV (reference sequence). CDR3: CASSLQGNTEAFF. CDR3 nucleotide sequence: TGTGCCAGCAGCTTACAGGGGAACACTGAAGCTTTCTTT.

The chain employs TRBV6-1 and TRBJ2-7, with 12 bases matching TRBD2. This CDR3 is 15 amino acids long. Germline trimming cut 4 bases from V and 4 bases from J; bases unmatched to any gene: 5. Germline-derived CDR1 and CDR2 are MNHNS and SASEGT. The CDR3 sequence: CASSVYGTSGYEQYF. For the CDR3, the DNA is TGTGCCAGCAGTGTTTACGGGACTAGCGGGTACGAGCAGTACTTC.

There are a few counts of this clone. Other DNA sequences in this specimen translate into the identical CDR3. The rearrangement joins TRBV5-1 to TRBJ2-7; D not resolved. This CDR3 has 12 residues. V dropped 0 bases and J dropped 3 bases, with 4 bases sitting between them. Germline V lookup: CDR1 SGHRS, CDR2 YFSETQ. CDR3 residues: CASSLDGYEQYF. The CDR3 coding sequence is TGCGCCAGCAGCTTGGACGGCTACGAGCAGTACTTC.

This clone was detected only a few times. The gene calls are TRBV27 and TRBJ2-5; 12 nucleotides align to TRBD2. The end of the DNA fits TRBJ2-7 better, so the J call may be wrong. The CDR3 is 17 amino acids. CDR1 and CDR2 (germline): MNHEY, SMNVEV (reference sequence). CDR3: CASSLAPRLAGVYEQYF. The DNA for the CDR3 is TGTGCCAGCAGTTTAGCACCTCGACTAGCGGGAGTATACGAGCAGTACTTC.

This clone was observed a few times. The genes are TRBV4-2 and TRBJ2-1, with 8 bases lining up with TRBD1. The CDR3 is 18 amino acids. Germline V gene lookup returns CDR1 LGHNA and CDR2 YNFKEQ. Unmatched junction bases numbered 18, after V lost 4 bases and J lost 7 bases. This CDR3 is CASSRPLSGGLGDNEQFF. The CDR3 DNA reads TGTGCCAGCAGCCGCCCTCTCTCAGGGGGCTTGGGTGATAATGAGCAGTTCTTC.

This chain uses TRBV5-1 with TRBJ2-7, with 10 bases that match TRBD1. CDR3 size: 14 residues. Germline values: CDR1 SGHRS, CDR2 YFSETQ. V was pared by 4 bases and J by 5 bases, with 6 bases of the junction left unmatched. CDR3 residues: CASSPDRGGDEQYF. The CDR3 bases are TGCGCCAGCAGCCCGGACAGGGGGGGCGACGAGCAGTACTTC. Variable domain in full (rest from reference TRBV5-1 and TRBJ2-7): KAGVTQTPRYLIKTRGQQVTLSCSPISGHRSVSWYQQTPGQGLQFLFEYFSETQRNKGNFPGRFSGRQFSNSRSEMNVSTLELGDSALYLCASSPDRGGDEQYFGPGTRLTVT.

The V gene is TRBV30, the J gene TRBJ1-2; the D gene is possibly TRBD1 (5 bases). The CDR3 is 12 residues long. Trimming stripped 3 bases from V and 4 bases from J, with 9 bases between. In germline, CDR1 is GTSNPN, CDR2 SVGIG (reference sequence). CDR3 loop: CAWRVGAYGYTF. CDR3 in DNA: TGTGCCTGGAGGGTTGGGGCCTATGGCTACACCTTC.

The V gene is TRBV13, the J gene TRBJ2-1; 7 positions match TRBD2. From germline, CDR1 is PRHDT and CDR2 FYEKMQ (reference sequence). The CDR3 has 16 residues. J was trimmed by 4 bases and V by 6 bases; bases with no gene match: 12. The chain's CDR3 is CASRLRASGPYNEQFF. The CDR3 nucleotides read TGTGCCAGCAGGCTAAGGGCTAGCGGACCATACAATGAGCAGTTCTTC.

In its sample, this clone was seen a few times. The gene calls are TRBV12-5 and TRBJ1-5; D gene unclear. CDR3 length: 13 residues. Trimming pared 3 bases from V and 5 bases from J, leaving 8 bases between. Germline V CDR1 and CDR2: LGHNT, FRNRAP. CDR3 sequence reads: CASGFRIDQPQHF. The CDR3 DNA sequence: TGTGCTAGTGGTTTCAGGATTGATCAGCCCCAGCATTTT.